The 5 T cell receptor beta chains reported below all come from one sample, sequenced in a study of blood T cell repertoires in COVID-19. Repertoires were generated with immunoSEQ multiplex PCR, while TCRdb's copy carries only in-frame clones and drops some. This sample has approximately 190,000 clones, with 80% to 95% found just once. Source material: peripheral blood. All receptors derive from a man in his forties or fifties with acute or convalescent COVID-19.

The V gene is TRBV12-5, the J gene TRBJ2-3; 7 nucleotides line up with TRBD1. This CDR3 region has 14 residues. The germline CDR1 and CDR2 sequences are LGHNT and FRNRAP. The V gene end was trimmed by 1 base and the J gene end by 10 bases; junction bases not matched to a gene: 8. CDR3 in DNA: TGTGCTAGTGGTTTGGGGGGACAGTATGGGCCGCAGTATTTT. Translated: CASGLGGQYGPQYF. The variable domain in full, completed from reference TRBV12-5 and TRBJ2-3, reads DARVTQTPRHKVTEMGQEVTMRCQPILGHNTVFWYRQTMMQGLELLAYFRNRAPLDDSGMPKDRFSAEMPDATLATLKIQPSEPRDSAVYFCASGLGGQYGPQYFGPGTRLTVL.

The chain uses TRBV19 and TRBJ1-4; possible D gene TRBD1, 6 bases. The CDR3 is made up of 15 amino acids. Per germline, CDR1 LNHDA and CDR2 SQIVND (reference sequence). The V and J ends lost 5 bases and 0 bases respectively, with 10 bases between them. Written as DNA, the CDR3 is TGTGCCAGTAGTTCTACAGGGACAACTAATGAAAAACTGTTTTTT. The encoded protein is CASSSTGTTNEKLFF.

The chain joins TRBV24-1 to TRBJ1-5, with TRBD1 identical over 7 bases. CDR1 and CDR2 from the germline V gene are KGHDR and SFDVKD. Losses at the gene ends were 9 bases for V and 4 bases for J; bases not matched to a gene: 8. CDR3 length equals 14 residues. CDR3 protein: CATGGGGSNQPQHF. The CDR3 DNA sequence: TGTGCCACCGGTGGAGGGGGCTCTAATCAGCCCCAGCATTTT.

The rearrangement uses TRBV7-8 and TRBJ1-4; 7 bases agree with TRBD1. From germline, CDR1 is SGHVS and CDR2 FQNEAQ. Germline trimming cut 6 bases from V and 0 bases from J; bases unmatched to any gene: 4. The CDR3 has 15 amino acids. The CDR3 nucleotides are TGTGCCAGCAGGGTGGGACAGACAACTAATGAAAAACTGTTTTTT. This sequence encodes CASRVGQTTNEKLFF. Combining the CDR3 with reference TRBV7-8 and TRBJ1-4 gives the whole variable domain GAGVSQSPRYKVAKRGQDVALRCDPISGHVSLFWYQQALGQGPEFLTYFQNEAQLDKSGLPSDRFFAERPEGSVSTLKIQRTQQEDSAVYLCASRVGQTTNEKLFFGSGTQLSVL.

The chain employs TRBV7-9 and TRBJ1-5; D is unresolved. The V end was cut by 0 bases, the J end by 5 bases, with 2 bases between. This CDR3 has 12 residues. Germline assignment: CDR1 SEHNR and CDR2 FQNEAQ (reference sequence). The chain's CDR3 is CASSLADQPQHF. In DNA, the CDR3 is TGTGCCAGCAGCTTAGCCGATCAGCCCCAGCATTTT.